One sample yielded the 14 T cell receptor beta chains listed below, sequenced in a study of shared clonotypes between healthy human individuals. Sequencing was performed with immunoSEQ multiplex PCR; in TCRdb, only in-frame clones are kept and a portion is missing. The sample lists 2 million to 3 million clones; roughly 93% were seen once. Sequencing used naive CD4+ T cells from PBMCs. Subset meaning: CD45RA+ positively selected. The receptors originated from a man between 18 and 29 years old in good health. Some clones in this sample may be carry-over from other donors' samples.

This clone appeared once. V and J are TRBV5-8 and TRBJ1-5; 7 nucleotides agree with TRBD1. V dropped 1 base and J dropped 2; count of bases not matched to a gene: 12. Germline assignment: CDR1 SGHTS and CDR2 YDEGEE. The CDR3 spans 18 residues. CDR3 sequence (DNA): TGTGCCAGCAGCTTGCGAGCAGGGACAGTCGTAGGCAATCAGCCCCAGCATTTT. Translated: CASSLRAGTVVGNQPQHF.

The chain employs TRBV6-6 and TRBJ1-1, with D unclear. The CDR3 is made up of 13 amino acids. V dropped 6 bases and J dropped 4 bases, with 12 bases sitting between them. CDR1 and CDR2 from the germline V gene are MNHNY and SVGAGI (reference sequence). This chain's CDR3 is CASRTSPGTEAFF. CDR3 nucleotides: TGTGCCAGCAGAACCTCACCGGGCACTGAAGCTTTCTTT.

The chain is built from TRBV9 and TRBJ2-1; D is unresolved. Trimming stripped 0 bases from V and 6 bases from J, with 10 bases between. Germline values: CDR1 SGDLS, CDR2 YYNGEE. The CDR3 consists of 14 residues. The CDR3 here is CASSVGAQGNEQFF. The CDR3, as DNA: TGTGCCAGCAGCGTAGGGGCTCAAGGCAATGAGCAGTTCTTC.

This chain uses TRBV9 with TRBJ2-1; 12 nucleotides line up with TRBD2. The CDR3 covers 16 residues. The germline gives CDR1 SGDLS, CDR2 YYNGEE. V dropped 4 bases and J dropped 4; count of bases not matched to a gene: 6. CDR3 coding DNA: TGTGCCAGCAGCATAGGGACTAGCGGGCAGTACAATGAGCAGTTCTTC. Translating gives CASSIGTSGQYNEQFF.

The chain employs TRBV5-1 and TRBJ2-1; 9 bases are shared with TRBD1. This CDR3 spans 17 amino acids. The J segment lost 6 bases and the V segment lost 4 bases, leaving 14 bases of the junction unmatched. CDR1 is SGHRS and CDR2 is YFSETQ in the germline V gene. CDR3 sequence (DNA): TGCGCCAGCAGCGAGTTGGGACAGGGAGTAATCGGCAATGAGCAGTTCTTC. Translated, it gives CASSELGQGVIGNEQFF.

The chain employs TRBV6-5 and TRBJ2-7; a possible D gene is TRBD2 (6 bases). Trimming pared 6 bases from V and 2 bases from J, leaving 11 bases between. Germline-derived CDR1 and CDR2 are MNHEY and SVGAGI. The CDR3 runs 13 residues. The DNA for the CDR3 is TGTGCCAGCAGGACGGGAGTCCCCTACGAGCAGTACTTC. It specifies CASRTGVPYEQYF.

This chain uses TRBV11-2 with TRBJ1-4; 7 bases match TRBD1. The CDR3 length is 17 residues. Trimming removed 5 bases from V and 2 bases from J; junction bases left unmatched: 11. The germline V gene has CDR1 SGHAT and CDR2 FQNNGV. The DNA of the CDR3 is TGTGCCAGCAGCCGGATCGGTATACAGGGGACTAATGAAAAACTGTTTTTT. Its translation: CASSRIGIQGTNEKLFF.

The chain has TRBV7-2 and TRBJ2-7; unclear D gene. Looked up from germline, CDR1 is SGHTA and CDR2 is FQGNSA. Trimming removed 1 base from V and 4 bases from J, with 8 bases in between. This CDR3 comprises 13 residues. CDR3 sequence (DNA): TGTGCCAGCAGCTTAGAGCGCCTTTACGAGCAGTACTTC. This encodes CASSLERLYEQYF. The full variable domain, its missing parts supplied by reference TRBV7-2 and TRBJ2-7, is GAGVSQSPSNKVTEKGKDVELRCDPISGHTALYWYRQSLGQGLEFLIYFQGNSAPDKSGLPSDRFSAERTGGSVSTLTIQRTQQEDSAVYLCASSLERLYEQYFGPGTRLTVT.

The chain uses TRBV5-4 and TRBJ2-1; 10 bases line up with TRBD2. CDR1 is SGHNT, CDR2 YYREEE, per germline (reference sequence). The CDR3 has 16 residues. Trimming at V came to 4 bases and at J to 10 bases, leaving 14 bases not matched to a gene. This chain's CDR3 is CASSNPSGSGVGEQFF. In nucleotides, the CDR3 is TGTGCCAGCAGCAACCCTAGCGGGAGCGGGGTGGGGGAGCAGTTCTTC. The variable domain in full, with the rest retrieved from reference TRBV5-4 and TRBJ2-1, is ETGVTQSPTHLIKTRGQQVTLRCSSQSGHNTVSWYQQALGQGPQFIFQYYREEENGRGNFPPRFSGLQFPNYSSELNVNALELDDSALYLCASSNPSGSGVGEQFFGPGTRLTVL.

The DNA of the CDR3 is TGTGCCAGCAGCCGAAGACTAGCGGGAGTCCCCCACGAGCAGTACTTC. Its translation: CASSRRLAGVPHEQYF. The chain links TRBV7-6 to TRBJ2-7; 12 bases match TRBD2. Looked up from germline, CDR1 is SGHVS and CDR2 is FNYEAQ. The CDR3 is 16 residues long. Trimming took 5 bases from V and 5 from J; bases not matched to a gene: 10.

Notes on this clone: Within the sample, other DNA sequences also encode this same CDR3. The rearrangement uses TRBV28 and TRBJ2-7; D is tentatively TRBD1 or TRBD2 (5 bases each). Germline V gene lookup returns CDR1 MDHEN and CDR2 SYDVKM. V lost 2 bases to trimming and J lost 5 bases, with 10 bases between them. The CDR3 has 13 residues. CDR3 protein: CASSLGGKDEQYF. The CDR3 nucleotides are TGTGCCAGCAGTTTAGGGGGTAAGGACGAGCAGTACTTC.

The chain employs TRBV5-4 and TRBJ2-4; 10 bases match TRBD2. The CDR3 has 15 residues. Germline assignment: CDR1 SGHNT and CDR2 YYREEE (reference sequence). Trimming cost V 4 bases and J 4 bases; bases outside gene matches: 5. The CDR3 DNA sequence: TGTGCCAGCAGCGATCTAGCGGGAGTGAAAAACATTCAGTACTTC. Translation gives CASSDLAGVKNIQYF. The full variable domain, in which reference TRBV5-4 and TRBJ2-4 provide the parts outside the CDR3, is ETGVTQSPTHLIKTRGQQVTLRCSSQSGHNTVSWYQQALGQGPQFIFQYYREEENGRGNFPPRFSGLQFPNYSSELNVNALELDDSALYLCASSDLAGVKNIQYFGAGTRLSVL.

V is TRBV30 and J is TRBJ1-1, with no clear D. V was pared by 2 bases and J by 5 bases, with 9 bases between. This CDR3 contains 12 residues. The germline V gene encodes CDR1 GTSNPN and CDR2 SVGIG (reference sequence). CDR3 bases: TGTGCCTGGAGTCTACGGAGAACTGAAGCTTTCTTT. Encoded protein: CAWSLRRTEAFF.

J is TRBJ1-1 and V is TRBV11-3, with 7 nucleotides matching TRBD1. This CDR3 has 13 amino acids. The trim removed 5 bases at V and 4 bases at J, leaving 4 bases unmatched. CDR1 and CDR2 from the germline V gene are SGHNT and YENEEA. The CDR3 DNA follows: TGTGCCAGCAGCACCCGGGACAGCACTGAAGCTTTCTTT. Amino acid sequence: CASSTRDSTEAFF.